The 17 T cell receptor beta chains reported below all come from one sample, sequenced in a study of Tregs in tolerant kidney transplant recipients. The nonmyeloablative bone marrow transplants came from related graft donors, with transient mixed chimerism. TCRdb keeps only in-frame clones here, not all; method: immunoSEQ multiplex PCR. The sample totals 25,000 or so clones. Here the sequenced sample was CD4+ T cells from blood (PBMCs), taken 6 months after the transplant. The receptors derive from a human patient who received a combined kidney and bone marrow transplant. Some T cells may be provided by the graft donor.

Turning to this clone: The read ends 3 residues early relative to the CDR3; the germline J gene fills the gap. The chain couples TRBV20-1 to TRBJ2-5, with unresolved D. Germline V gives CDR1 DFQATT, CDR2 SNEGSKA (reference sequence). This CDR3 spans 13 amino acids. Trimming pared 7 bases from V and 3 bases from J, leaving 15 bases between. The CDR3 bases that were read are TGCAGTGGCGGCCTCAGACGGGAAGAGACC. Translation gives CSGGLRREET. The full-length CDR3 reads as CSGGLRREETQYF.

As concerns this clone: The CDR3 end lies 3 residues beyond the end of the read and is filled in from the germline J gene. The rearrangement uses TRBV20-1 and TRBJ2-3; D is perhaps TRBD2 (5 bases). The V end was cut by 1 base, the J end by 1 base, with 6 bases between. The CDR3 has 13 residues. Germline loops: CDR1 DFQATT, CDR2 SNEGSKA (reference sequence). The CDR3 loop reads CSARALGTDTQYF. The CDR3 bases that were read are TGCAGTGCTAGAGCACTAGGCACAGATACG.

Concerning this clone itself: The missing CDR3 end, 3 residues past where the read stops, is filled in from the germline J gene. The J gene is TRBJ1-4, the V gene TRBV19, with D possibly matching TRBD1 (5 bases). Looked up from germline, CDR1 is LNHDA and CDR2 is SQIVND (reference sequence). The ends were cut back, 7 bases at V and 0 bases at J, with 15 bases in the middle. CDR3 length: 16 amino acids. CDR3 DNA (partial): TGTGCCAGTAACGTGGCGCAGGGTGCAACTAATGAAAAA. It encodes CASNVAQGATNEK. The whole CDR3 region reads CASNVAQGATNEKLFF.

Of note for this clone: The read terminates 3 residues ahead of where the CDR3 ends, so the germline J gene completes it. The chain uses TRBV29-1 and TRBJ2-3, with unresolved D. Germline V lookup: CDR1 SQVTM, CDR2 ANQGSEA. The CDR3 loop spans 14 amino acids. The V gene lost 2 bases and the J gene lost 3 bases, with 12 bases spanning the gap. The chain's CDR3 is CSVETDAITDTQYF. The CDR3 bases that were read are TGCAGCGTTGAAACCGATGCTATTACAGATACG.

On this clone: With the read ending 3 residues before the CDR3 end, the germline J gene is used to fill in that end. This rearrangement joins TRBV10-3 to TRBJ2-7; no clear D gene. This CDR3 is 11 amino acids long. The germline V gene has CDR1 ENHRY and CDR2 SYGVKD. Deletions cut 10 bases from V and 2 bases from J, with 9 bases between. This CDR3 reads CATVQTYEQYF. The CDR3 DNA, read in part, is TGTGCCACCGTCCAGACCTACGAG.

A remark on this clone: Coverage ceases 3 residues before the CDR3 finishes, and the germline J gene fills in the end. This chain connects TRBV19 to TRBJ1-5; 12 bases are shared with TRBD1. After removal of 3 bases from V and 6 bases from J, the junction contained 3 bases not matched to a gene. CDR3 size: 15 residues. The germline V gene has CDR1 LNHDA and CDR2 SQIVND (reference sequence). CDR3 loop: CASSIRDRGRQPQHF. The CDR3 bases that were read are TGTGCCAGTAGTATCCGGGACAGGGGGCGTCAGCCC.

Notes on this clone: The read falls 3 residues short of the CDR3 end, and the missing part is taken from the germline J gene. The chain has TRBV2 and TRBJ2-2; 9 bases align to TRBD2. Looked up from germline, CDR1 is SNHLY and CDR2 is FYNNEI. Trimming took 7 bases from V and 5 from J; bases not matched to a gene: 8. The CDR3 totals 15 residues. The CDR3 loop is CASNLAGGRTGELFF. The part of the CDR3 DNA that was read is TGTGCCAGCAACCTCGCGGGGGGGCGGACCGGGGAG.

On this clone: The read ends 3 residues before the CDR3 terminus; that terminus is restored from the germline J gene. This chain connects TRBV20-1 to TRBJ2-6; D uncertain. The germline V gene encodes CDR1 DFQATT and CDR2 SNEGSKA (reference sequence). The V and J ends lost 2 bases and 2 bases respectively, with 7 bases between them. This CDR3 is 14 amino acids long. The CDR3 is CSARTQPGANVLTF. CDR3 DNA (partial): TGCAGTGCTAGAACTCAACCTGGGGCCAACGTC.

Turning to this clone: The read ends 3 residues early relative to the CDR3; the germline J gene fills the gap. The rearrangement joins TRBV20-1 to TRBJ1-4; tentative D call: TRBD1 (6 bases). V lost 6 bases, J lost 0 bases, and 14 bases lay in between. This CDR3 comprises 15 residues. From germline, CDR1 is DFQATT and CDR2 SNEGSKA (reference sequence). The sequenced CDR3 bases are TGCAGTGCCTCCAGGGGCGGTGCAACTAATGAAAAA. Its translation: CSASRGGATNEK. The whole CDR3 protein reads CSASRGGATNEKLFF.

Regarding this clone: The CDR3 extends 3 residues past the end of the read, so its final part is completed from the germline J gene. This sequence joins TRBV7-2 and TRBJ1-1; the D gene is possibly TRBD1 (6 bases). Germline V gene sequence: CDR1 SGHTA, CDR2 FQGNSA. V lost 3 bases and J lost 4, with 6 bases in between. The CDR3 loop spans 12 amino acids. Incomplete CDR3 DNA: TGTGCCAGCAGCTTGGACAGCACTGAA. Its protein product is CASSLDSTE. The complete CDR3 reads CASSLDSTEAFF.

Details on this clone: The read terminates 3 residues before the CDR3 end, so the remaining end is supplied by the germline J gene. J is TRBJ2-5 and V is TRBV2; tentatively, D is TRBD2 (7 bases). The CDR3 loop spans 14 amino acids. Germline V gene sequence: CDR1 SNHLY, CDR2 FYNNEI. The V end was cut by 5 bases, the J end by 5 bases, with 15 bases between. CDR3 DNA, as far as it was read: TGTGCCAGCAGTTGGGGGGGCTATTGGGAGACC. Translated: CASSWGGYWET. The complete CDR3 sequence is CASSWGGYWETQYF.

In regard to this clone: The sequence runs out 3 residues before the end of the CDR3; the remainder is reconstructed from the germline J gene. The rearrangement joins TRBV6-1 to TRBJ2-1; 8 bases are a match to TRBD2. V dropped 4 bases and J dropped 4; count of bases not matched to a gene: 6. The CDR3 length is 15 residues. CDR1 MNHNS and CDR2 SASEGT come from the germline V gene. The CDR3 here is CASSGSGGRYNEQFF. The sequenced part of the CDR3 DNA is TGTGCCAGCAGTGGTTCTGGCGGGAGGTACAATGAG.

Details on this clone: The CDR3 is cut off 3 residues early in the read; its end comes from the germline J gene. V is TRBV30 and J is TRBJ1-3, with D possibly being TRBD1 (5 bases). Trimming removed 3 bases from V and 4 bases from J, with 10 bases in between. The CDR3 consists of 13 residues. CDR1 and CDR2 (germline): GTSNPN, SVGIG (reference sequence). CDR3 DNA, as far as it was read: TGTGCCTGGAGCTCAGGGCCCGGAAACACC. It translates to CAWSSGPGNT. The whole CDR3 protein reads CAWSSGPGNTIYF.

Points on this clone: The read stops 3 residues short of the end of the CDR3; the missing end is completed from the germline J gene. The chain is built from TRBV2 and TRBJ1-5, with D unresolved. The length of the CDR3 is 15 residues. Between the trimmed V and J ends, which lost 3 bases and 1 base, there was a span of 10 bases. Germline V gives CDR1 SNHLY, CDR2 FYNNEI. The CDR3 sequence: CASSEQSASNQPQHF. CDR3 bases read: TGTGCCAGCAGTGAGCAGTCTGCCAGCAATCAGCCC.

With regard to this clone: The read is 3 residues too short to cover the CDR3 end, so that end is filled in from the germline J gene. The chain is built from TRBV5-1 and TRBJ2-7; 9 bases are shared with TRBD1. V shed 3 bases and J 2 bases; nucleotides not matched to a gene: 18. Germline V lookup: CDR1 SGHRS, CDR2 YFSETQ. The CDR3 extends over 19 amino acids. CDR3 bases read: TGCGCCAGCAGCTCCCTTCCCGGGACAGGGCAATATCTTGCCTACGAG. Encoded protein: CASSSLPGTGQYLAYE. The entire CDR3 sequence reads CASSSLPGTGQYLAYEQYF.

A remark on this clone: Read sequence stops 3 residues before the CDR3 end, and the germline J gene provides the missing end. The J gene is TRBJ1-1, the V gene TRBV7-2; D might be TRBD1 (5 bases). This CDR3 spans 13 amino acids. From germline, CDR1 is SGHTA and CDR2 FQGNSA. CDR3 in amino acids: CASSLSPYREAFF. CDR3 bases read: TGTGCCAGCAGCTTATCCCCGTACAGGGAA.

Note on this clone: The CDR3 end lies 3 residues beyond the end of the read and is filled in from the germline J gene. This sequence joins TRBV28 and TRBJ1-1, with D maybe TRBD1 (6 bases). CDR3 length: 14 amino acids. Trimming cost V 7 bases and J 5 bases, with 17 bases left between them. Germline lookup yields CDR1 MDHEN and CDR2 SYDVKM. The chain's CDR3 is CASMVWGGRTEAFF. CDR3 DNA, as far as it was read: TGTGCCAGCATGGTTTGGGGGGGGCGAACTGAA. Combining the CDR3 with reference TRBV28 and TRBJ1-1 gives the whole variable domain DVKVTQSSRYLVKRTGEKVFLECVQDMDHENMFWYRQDPGLGLRLIYFSYDVKMKEKGDIPEGYSVSREKKERFSLILESASTNQTSMYLCASMVWGGRTEAFFGQGTRLTVV.